Listed below are T cell receptor beta chains from one sample, sequenced in a study of blood T cell repertoires in COVID-19. Using immunoSEQ multiplex PCR, the repertoire was profiled, and TCRdb retains in-frame clones only, with some absent. The data contain fewer than 200,000 clones, around four fifths of them singletons. Material: PBMCs or T cells enriched from blood (not recorded which). The origin of the receptors is a woman aged 45 to 65 who had recovered from COVID-19. Both conserved end residues are part of each CDR3. The D gene is left open where the match is weak. The size entry is marked missing in some rows and otherwise reads once, few, many or a size class.

d_call	clone_size	v_call	j_call	cdr3_length	cdr3_aa	cdr3_nt
NA	NA	TRBV19	TRBJ1-2	13	CASRVDGLYGYTF	TGTGCCAGTAGGGTCGACGGACTCTATGGCTACACCTTC
TRBD1	once	TRBV4-1	TRBJ2-3	16	CASSQLWGQGRDTQYF	TGCGCCAGCAGCCAACTTTGGGGACAGGGGAGGGATACGCAGTATTTT
NA	NA	TRBV5-1	TRBJ2-5	15	CASSSRGLTPETQYF	TGCGCCAGCAGCTCGAGGGGACTGACCCCCGAGACCCAGTACTTC
NA	NA	TRBV28	TRBJ2-3	16	CASSPPDSGDTDTQYF	TGTGCCAGCAGTCCCCCAGACAGTGGAGACACAGATACGCAGTATTTT
NA	NA	TRBV5-5	TRBJ2-5	12	CASSPGGETQYF	TGTGCCAGCAGCCCGGGTGGGGAGACCCAGTACTTC
TRBD2	once	TRBV9	TRBJ2-2	13	CASSVTGGRELFF	TGTGCCAGCAGCGTCACGGGAGGTCGGGAGCTGTTTTTT
NA	NA	TRBV3-1/TRBV3-2	TRBJ1-2	13	CASSPLANYGYTF	TGTGCCAGCAGCCCTCTAGCCAACTATGGCTACACCTTC
TRBD2	NA	TRBV30	TRBJ2-1	13	CAWSASSGDEQFF	TGTGCCTGGAGTGCATCTAGCGGGGATGAGCAGTTCTTC
NA	NA	TRBV28	TRBJ1-6	17	CASTQPGLSSYNSPLHF	TGTGCCAGCACCCAACCAGGCTTGAGCTCCTATAATTCACCCCTCCACTTT
NA	NA	TRBV2	TRBJ2-2	14	CASGKDTNTGELFF	TGTGCCAGCGGAAAGGACACCAACACCGGGGAGCTGTTTTTT
NA	NA	TRBV19	TRBJ1-1	15	CASSKLSVLNTEAFF	TGTGCCAGTAGCAAACTCTCGGTTTTGAACACTGAAGCTTTCTTT
TRBD1	NA	TRBV5-5	TRBJ2-5	14	CASSSTGQGETQYF	TGTGCCAGCAGCTCGACAGGGCAGGGAGAGACCCAGTACTTC
TRBD1	NA	TRBV7-2	TRBJ1-2	13	CASSSTGGQGYTF	TGTGCCAGCAGTTCGACAGGGGGTCAGGGCTACACCTTC
NA	NA	TRBV5-6	TRBJ1-1	14	CASSLPSLNTEAFF	TGTGCCAGCAGCCTGCCGAGCTTGAACACTGAAGCTTTCTTT
TRBD1	few	TRBV9	TRBJ2-6	19	CASSYPVGTESSGANVLTF	TGTGCCAGCAGCTATCCGGTCGGGACAGAGAGCTCTGGGGCCAACGTCCTGACTTTC